This TCR beta chain derives from a study of cytomegalovirus exposure and HLA in healthy donors. Study conclusions and caveats: According to the study, roughly 180 TCR beta chains were cytomegalovirus-associated.

The PCR was carried out with 60 Vbeta primers and 13 Jbeta primers. Sequenced by immunoSEQ multiplex PCR; TCRdb stores in-frame clones only, minus some. The data contain 100,000 to 150,000 clones, around 80% of them singletons. The CDR3 runs to 14 residues. Per germline, CDR1 WSHSY and CDR2 SAAADI. Trimming took 3 bases from V and 2 from J, leaving 10 bases between them. As for this clone: Its cognate antigen is unknown.

The source material was PBMCs. The rearrangement uses TRBV10-2 and TRBJ1-2, with a tentative D call TRBD1 (5 bases). The sequence was collected from a woman aged 18-30 years in good health and CMV-seropositive. CDR3 in DNA: TGCGCCAGCAGTGAACGGGGGATGAACTATGGCTACACCTTC. Its protein product is CASSERGMNYGYTF.